This T cell receptor (beta chain) originates from a study of T-cell reconstitution after alpha-beta-depleted transplantation in children (dated by TCRdb to 2016 to 2017). Context from the whole study: T-cell immune reconstitution after TCRalphabeta/CD19-depleted allogeneic hematopoietic cell transplantation in children was quantitatively tracked in the study by means of TCR repertoire profiling.

The germline V gene specifies MNHNS as CDR1 and SASEGT as CDR2. For this chain, trimming is 6 bases at the V end and 7 bases at the J end, and the number of junction bases without a gene match is 8. The CDR3 measures 16 amino acids from cysteine to phenylalanine. Of all the DNA, just the CDR3 is kept, 48 bases in frame from base 1. As to this clonotype: The antigen it recognizes is unknown. One base away there is no much larger clone; base qualities are not given.

To prepare the library, PCR was applied. This sample was sequenced with an Illumina HiSeq 2500. To normalize quantification of the TCRbeta repertoire, the TCR libraries were built with molecular barcoding that relied on unique molecular identifiers. The public reads were reprocessed in TCRdb via fastp at Q25 and MiXCR, keeping in-frame beta chains. Rows are unified per CDR3 protein, each entry keeping the most common DNA and genes. Across this sample there are 500,000 or so distinct CDR3 sequences, with 32% seen only once. The top ten hold 2% to 2.5% of the sample. This receptor chain uses TRBV6-1 and TRBJ2-1; 14 bases in the junction line up with TRBD2. Sequencing used PBMCs from the stem cell graft donor, obtained from the stem cell graft. The clonotype was recovered from a human donor who donated a stem cell graft to a child with aplastic anemia. The DNA sequence reads TGTGCCAGCAGGGCCCTGGGACTAGCGGGAGAAAATGAGCAGTTCTTC. Its protein is CASRALGLAGENEQFF.